This paragraph reports one T cell receptor beta chain. The antigen remains unidentified. Clones were read by immunoSEQ multiplex PCR, and TCRdb kept only the in-frame ones, dropping some. The sample has 30,000 to 40,000 clones; about 88% are singletons. The data were taken from a study of OX40 agonist ivuxolimab in advanced cancers. Study-level background: Patients were dosed intravenously with ivuxolimab at 0.01 to 10 mg/kg every 2 weeks.

Points from the study as a whole: Among T cells, CD8+ cells averaged more expanded clones than CD4+ cells.

Anyone with autoimmune disease history or systemic immunosuppression was excluded. The sequence was obtained from an adult with an advanced solid tumor such as melanoma, head and neck, liver or kidney cancer. This specimen was CD4+ or CD8+ T cells sorted from blood, taken in a trial of the OX40 agonist ivuxolimab.

In DNA, the CDR3 is TGCAGCGTTTACCGGACTGGGGTTTACAATGAGCAGTTCTTC. Its protein product is CSVYRTGVYNEQFF. The chain joins TRBV29-1 to TRBJ2-1, with D possibly TRBD2 on 5 matching bases. Trimming left V 5 bases short and J 4 bases short, with 15 bases between. CDR3 size: 14 residues. CDR1 SQVTM and CDR2 ANQGSEA come from the germline V gene.